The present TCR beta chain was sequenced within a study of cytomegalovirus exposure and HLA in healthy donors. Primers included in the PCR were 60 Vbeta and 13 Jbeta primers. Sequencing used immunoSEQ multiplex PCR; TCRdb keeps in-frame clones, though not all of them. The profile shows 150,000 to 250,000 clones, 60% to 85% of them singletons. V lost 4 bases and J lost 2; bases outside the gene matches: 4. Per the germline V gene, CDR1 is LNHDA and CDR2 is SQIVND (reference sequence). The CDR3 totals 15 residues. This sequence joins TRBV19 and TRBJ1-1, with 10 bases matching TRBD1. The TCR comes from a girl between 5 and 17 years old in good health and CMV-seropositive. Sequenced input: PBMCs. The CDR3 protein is CASSTRTGGNTEAFF. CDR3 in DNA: TGTGCCAGTAGTACCCGGACAGGGGGAAACACTGAAGCTTTCTTT.